This note documents a single TCR beta chain sequence. This sample was taken from a study of blood T cells in healthy people across ages. PCR was performed a second time for about 6 to 12 cycles using a sample-barcoded 5' primer and a J-beta primer mix. MiXCR was run by TCRdb on the 5' RACE reads, yielding one entry per CDR3 protein. Of 1.4 million to 1.5 million distinct CDR3 sequences listed, 42% are singletons. V was pared by 6 bases and J by 5 bases, with 11 bases between. Germline V gives CDR1 SQVTM, CDR2 ANQGSEA. The CDR3 is made up of 11 amino acids. The source material was blood. The chain uses TRBV29-1 and TRBJ2-7; D remains unclear. This TCR was sampled from a woman under 30 in good health. CDR3 in DNA: TGCAGCGTGGCAGGCGTGCACGAGCAGTACTTC. It yields the protein CSVAGVHEQYF.